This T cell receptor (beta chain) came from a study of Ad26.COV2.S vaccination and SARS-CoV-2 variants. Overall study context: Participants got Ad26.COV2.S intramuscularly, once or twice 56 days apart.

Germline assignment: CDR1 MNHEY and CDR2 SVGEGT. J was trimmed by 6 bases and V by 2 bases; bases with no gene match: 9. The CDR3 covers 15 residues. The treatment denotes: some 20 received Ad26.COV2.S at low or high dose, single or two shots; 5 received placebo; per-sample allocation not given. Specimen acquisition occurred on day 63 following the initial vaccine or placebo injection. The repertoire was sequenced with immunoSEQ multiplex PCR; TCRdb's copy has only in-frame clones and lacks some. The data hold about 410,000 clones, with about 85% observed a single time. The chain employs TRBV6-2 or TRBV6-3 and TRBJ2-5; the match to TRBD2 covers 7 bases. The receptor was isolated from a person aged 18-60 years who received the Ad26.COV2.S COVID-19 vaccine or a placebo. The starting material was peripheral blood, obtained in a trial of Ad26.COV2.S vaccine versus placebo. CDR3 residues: CASSYVAGVRKTQYF. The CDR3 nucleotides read TGTGCCAGCAGTTACGTGGCGGGGGTCCGGAAGACCCAGTACTTC.